Presented here are 14 T cell receptor beta chains from one specimen sequenced in a study of T-cell reconstitution after alpha-beta-depleted transplantation in children. Unique molecular identifiers featured in how the TCRbeta library was prepared. One entry per CDR3 protein results from TCRdb running MiXCR on the PCR reads. The data contain about 270,000 distinct CDR3 sequences, roughly 9.5% of them seen just once; the ten biggest clones take up over 9.5%. Sequenced here: PBMCs from the stem cell graft donor, sampled from the stem cell graft. The receptors originated from a human donor who donated a stem cell graft to a child with SCID.

This clonotype came up a few times. The chain joins TRBV11-2 to TRBJ2-2; 8 positions agree with TRBD2. Germline CDR1 and CDR2: SGHAT and FQNNGV. The CDR3 spans 16 residues. V lost 5 bases, J lost 6 bases, and 11 bases stayed unmatched. Here the CDR3 reads CASSQVGGAMAGELFF. CDR3 DNA sequence: TGTGCCAGCAGCCAGGTCGGGGGGGCCATGGCCGGGGAGCTGTTTTTT. Full variable domain (rest looked up from reference TRBV11-2 and TRBJ2-2): EAGVAQSPRYKIIEKRQSVAFWCNPISGHATLYWYQQILGQGPKLLIQFQNNGVVDDSQLPKDRFSAERLKGVDSTLKIQPAKLEDSAVYLCASSQVGGAMAGELFFGEGSRLTVL.

This clonotype was seen a handful of times. The chain combines TRBV19 with TRBJ1-1; no clear D gene. This CDR3 spans 12 amino acids. Trimming removed 7 bases from V and 2 bases from J, with 8 bases in between. Germline V gene lookup returns CDR1 LNHDA and CDR2 SQIVND (reference sequence). This CDR3 is CASTVGNTEAFF. In DNA, the CDR3 is TGTGCCAGTACGGTTGGCAACACTGAAGCTTTCTTT.

This clonotype occurred a few times. The chain carries TRBV7-9 and TRBJ1-4; no reliable D call. The CDR3 spans 16 residues. From germline, CDR1 is SEHNR and CDR2 FQNEAQ (reference sequence). V was shortened by 1 base and J by 0 bases, with 9 bases between the two germline ends. The CDR3 bases are TGTGCCAGCAGCTTAGATCGGAGTACAACTAATGAAAAACTGTTTTTT. This codes for CASSLDRSTTNEKLFF.

The rearrangement uses TRBV5-1 and TRBJ1-4; 7 bases agree with TRBD1. CDR1 and CDR2 from the germline V gene are SGHRS and YFSETQ. V shed 2 bases and J 8 bases; nucleotides not matched to a gene: 3. The CDR3 loop spans 13 amino acids. This CDR3 reads CASSLRTGEKLFF. The CDR3, as DNA: TGCGCCAGCAGCTTACGGACAGGAGAAAAACTGTTTTTT.

This clonotype was observed a handful of times. The V call is TRBV12-5, the J call TRBJ2-1; 7 nucleotides line up with TRBD1. This CDR3 has 15 residues. In germline, CDR1 is LGHNT, CDR2 FRNRAP. Trimming at V came to 5 bases and at J to 4 bases, leaving 8 bases not matched to a gene. The CDR3 nucleotides read TGTGCTAGTGGTACCCCGGGACAGAAGTACAATGAGCAGTTCTTC. This translates into CASGTPGQKYNEQFF.

This clonotype turned up a few times. This chain joins TRBV7-8 and TRBJ2-5, with D possibly being TRBD1 (5 bases). The V gene's germline CDR1 is SGHVS and CDR2 FQNEAQ. This CDR3 has 14 amino acids. Trimming pared 5 bases from V and 2 bases from J, leaving 12 bases between. The CDR3 bases are TGTGCCAGCAGCGTGGGGCAACTTCAAGAGACCCAGTACTTC. Protein product: CASSVGQLQETQYF.

The chain has TRBV12-3 or TRBV12-4 and TRBJ2-4; D perhaps matches TRBD2 (6 bases). CDR3 length equals 15 residues. Trimming cost V 7 bases and J 8 bases, with 21 bases left between them. DNA for the CDR3: TGTGCCAGCAATTCTGCCGGGGGATACCGGGACATTCAGTACTTC. This codes for CASNSAGGYRDIQYF.

The chain uses TRBV12-3 or TRBV12-4 and TRBJ2-1, with 8 nucleotides matching TRBD2. The J segment lost 4 bases and the V segment lost 5 bases, leaving 4 bases of the junction unmatched. The CDR3 is 14 amino acids. This chain's CDR3 is CASSRGGRYNEQFF. In nucleotides, the CDR3 is TGTGCCAGCAGTCGGGGGGGCCGGTACAATGAGCAGTTCTTC.

This clonotype occurred many times. The rearrangement joins TRBV20-1 to TRBJ1-5; the D gene is possibly TRBD1 (5 bases). The CDR3 consists of 15 residues. Trimming shortened V by 0 bases and J by 4 bases, and 13 bases separated the two germline ends. Germline loops: CDR1 DFQATT, CDR2 SNEGSKA (reference sequence). CDR3 coding DNA: TGCAGTGCTAGAGAGCCCGGGGGGGTGAATCAGCCCCAGCATTTT. It codes for CSAREPGGVNQPQHF.

This clonotype was observed many times. The rearrangement links TRBV12-3 or TRBV12-4 to TRBJ1-3, with 11 bases identical to TRBD1. V shed 2 bases, J shed 4 bases, and the junction held 10 bases outside the gene matches. The CDR3 length is 18 residues. The CDR3 loop reads CASSLSLDRGQKGNTIYF. CDR3 coding DNA: TGTGCCAGCAGTTTATCCTTGGACAGGGGGCAGAAGGGAAACACCATATATTTT.

This clonotype was seen a few times. The chain links TRBV7-8 to TRBJ2-7; TRBD1 is a possible D gene (5 bases). CDR3 length: 13 residues. The germline V gene has CDR1 SGHVS and CDR2 FQNEAQ. Trimming removed 3 bases at V and 5 bases at J, with 11 bases between. This CDR3 reads CASSFSGADEQYF. CDR3 nucleotide sequence: TGTGCCAGCAGCTTTTCTGGGGCGGACGAGCAGTACTTC.

Comments on this clonotype: Its ends do not fully match the called genes, so a read error is possible. V gene TRBV25-1 combines with J gene TRBJ1-3; no reliable D call. CDR1 and CDR2 (germline): MGHDK, SYGVNS. CDR3 length: 13 residues. The CDR3, as DNA: TGTGCCAGCAGTGAATGGAGCACCAGCTTTTTTAGTTTT. Encoded protein: CASSEWSTSFFSF.

The chain combines TRBV6-8 with TRBJ2-5, with TRBD1 matching over 10 bases. Trimming cost V 3 bases and J 3 bases; bases outside gene matches: 7. This CDR3 comprises 16 residues. CDR1 is MNHGY, CDR2 SAAAGT, per germline. CDR3 region: CASSYLAGQGKETQYF. The CDR3 DNA sequence: TGTGCCAGCAGTTATCTCGCGGGACAGGGGAAAGAGACCCAGTACTTC.

This clonotype was seen more than once but under ten times. The chain is built from TRBV29-1 and TRBJ1-6; 9 bases fit TRBD1. The CDR3 covers 13 residues. Trimming at V came to 6 bases and at J to 6 bases, leaving 3 bases not matched to a gene. Looked up from germline, CDR1 is SQVTM and CDR2 is ANQGSEA. The CDR3 bases are TGCAGCGTGCGGACAGGGGTTAATTCACCCCTCCACTTT. Translating gives CSVRTGVNSPLHF.